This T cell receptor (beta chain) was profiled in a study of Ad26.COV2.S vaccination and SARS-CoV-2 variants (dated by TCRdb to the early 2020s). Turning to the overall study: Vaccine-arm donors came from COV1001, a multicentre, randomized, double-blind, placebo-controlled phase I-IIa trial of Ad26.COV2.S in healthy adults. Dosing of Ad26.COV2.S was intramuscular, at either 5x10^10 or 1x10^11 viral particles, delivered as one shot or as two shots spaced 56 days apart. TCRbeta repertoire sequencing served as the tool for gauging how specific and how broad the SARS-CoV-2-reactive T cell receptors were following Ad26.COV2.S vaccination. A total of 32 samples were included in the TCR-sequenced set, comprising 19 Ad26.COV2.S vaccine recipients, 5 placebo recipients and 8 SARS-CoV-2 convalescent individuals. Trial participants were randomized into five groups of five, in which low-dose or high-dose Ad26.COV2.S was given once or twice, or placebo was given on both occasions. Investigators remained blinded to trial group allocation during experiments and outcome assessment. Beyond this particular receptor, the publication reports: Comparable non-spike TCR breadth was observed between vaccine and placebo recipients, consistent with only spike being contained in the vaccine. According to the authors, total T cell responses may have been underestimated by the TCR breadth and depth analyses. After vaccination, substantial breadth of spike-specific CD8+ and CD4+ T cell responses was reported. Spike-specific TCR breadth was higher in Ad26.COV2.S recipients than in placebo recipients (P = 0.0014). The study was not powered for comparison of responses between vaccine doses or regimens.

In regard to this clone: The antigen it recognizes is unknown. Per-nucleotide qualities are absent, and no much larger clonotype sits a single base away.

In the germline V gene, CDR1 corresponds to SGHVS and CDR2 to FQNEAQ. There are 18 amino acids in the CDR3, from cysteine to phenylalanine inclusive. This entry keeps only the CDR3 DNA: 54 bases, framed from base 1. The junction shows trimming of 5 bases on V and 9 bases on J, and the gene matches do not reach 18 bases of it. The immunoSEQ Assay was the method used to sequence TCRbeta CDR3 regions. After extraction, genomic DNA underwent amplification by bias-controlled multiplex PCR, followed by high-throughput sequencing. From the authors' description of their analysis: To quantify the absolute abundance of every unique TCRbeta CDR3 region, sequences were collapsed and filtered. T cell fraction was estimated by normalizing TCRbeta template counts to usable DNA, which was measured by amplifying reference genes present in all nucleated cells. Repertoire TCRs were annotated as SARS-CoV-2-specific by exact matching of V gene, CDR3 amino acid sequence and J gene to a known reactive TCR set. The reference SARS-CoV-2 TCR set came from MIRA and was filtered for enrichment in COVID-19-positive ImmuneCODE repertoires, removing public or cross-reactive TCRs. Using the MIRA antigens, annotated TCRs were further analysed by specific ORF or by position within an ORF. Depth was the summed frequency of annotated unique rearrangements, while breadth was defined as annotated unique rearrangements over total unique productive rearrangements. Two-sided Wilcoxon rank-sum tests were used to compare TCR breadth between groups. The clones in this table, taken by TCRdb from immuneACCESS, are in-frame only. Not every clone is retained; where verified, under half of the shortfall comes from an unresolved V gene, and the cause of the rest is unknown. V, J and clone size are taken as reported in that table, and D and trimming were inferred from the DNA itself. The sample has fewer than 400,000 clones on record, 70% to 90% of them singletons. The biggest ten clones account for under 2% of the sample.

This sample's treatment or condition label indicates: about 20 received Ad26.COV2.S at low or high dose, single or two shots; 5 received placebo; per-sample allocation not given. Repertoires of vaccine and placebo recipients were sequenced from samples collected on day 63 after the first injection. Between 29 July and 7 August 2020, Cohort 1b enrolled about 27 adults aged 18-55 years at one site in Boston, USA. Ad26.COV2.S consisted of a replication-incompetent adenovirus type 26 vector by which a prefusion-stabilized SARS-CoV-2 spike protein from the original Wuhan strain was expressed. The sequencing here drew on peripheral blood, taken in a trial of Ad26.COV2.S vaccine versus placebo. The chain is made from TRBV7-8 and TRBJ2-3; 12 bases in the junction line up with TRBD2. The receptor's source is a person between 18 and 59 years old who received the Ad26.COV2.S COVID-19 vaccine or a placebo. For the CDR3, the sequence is CASSLPPRTSGAFETQYF. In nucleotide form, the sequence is TGTGCCAGCAGCCTCCCACCCCGGACTAGCGGGGCCTTTGAGACGCAGTATTTT.